Shown below are 8 T cell receptor beta chains from a single sample sequenced in a study of T-cell reconstitution after alpha-beta-depleted transplantation in children. Preparation of the TCRbeta library involved a method that used unique molecular identifiers. TCRdb re-called the PCR reads through MiXCR, storing one row per CDR3 protein. The sample contains some 530,000 distinct CDR3 sequences, around 12% of which appear only once. The sequenced sample was PBMCs from the stem cell graft donor, obtained from the stem cell graft. These receptors came from a human donor who donated a stem cell graft to a child with combined immunodeficiency.

This clonotype occurred a few times. The V and J genes are TRBV5-6 and TRBJ2-1; no reliable D call. The CDR3 is 12 residues long. Germline lookup yields CDR1 SGHDT and CDR2 YYEEEE. Trimming cost V 2 bases and J 8 bases, with 8 bases left between them. CDR3: CASSLIVDEQFF. The CDR3 DNA reads TGTGCCAGCAGCTTAATTGTGGATGAGCAGTTCTTC.

This clonotype was seen more than once but under ten times. This rearrangement joins TRBV20-1 to TRBJ2-1; 8 bases align to TRBD2. V dropped 0 bases and J dropped 3; count of bases not matched to a gene: 7. Germline lookup yields CDR1 DFQATT and CDR2 SNEGSKA (reference sequence). This CDR3 spans 16 amino acids. The CDR3: CSARELAGPNYNEQFF. DNA of the CDR3: TGCAGTGCTAGAGAGTTAGCGGGACCCAACTACAATGAGCAGTTCTTC.

The J gene is TRBJ2-7, the V gene TRBV20-1, with D unresolved. Trimming left V 7 bases short and J 0 bases short, with 13 bases between. Germline V CDR1 and CDR2: DFQATT, SNEGSKA (reference sequence). The CDR3 extends over 13 amino acids. CDR3 nucleotide sequence: TGCAGTGTTGAGGACGTAGCCTCCTACGAGCAGTACTTC. It translates to CSVEDVASYEQYF.

This clonotype was seen a handful of times. This sequence may be a read error, since a much larger clone differs from it by one base. This chain connects TRBV10-3 to TRBJ2-1; 15 nucleotides agree with TRBD2. This CDR3 is 15 amino acids long. Germline V lookup: CDR1 ENHRY, CDR2 SYGVKD. Losses at the gene ends were 6 bases for V and 9 bases for J; bases not matched to a gene: 6. The CDR3 spells CAIRGTSGGRGEQFF. The CDR3 DNA reads as TGTGCCATCAGAGGGACTAGCGGGGGGAGGGGTGAGCAGTTCTTC.

The V call is TRBV28, the J call TRBJ1-2; D is unresolved. Germline assignment: CDR1 MDHEN and CDR2 SYDVKM. The CDR3 covers 14 residues. Trimming cost V 6 bases and J 8 bases, with 19 bases left between them. The CDR3 region has the DNA TGTGCCAGCAGCTCGCCCGGTTGGGCGTGGGGCTACACCTTC. Residues: CASSSPGWAWGYTF.

This sequence joins TRBV4-1 and TRBJ2-7; D not certain. V lost 0 bases to trimming and J lost 7 bases, with 10 bases between them. Germline CDR1 MGHRA, CDR2 YSYEKL. The CDR3 covers 13 residues. The CDR3 reads CASSQDIFREQYF. The CDR3 DNA follows: TGCGCCAGCAGCCAAGACATCTTTCGGGAGCAGTACTTC.

The chain employs TRBV7-9 and TRBJ2-3; TRBD1 matches 8 bases. V lost 0 bases and J lost 5; bases outside the gene matches: 4. The CDR3 runs 15 residues. Germline lookup yields CDR1 SEHNR and CDR2 FQNEAQ (reference sequence). The CDR3 here is CASSLAQGAEDTQYF. The CDR3, as DNA: TGTGCCAGCAGCTTAGCTCAGGGGGCGGAAGATACGCAGTATTTT.

V gene TRBV12-3 or TRBV12-4 combines with J gene TRBJ2-2; D remains ambiguous. Trimming took 6 bases from V and 6 from J, leaving 8 bases between them. The CDR3 consists of 12 residues. CDR3 in amino acids: CASSYYPGELFF. Here the CDR3 DNA reads TGTGCCAGCAGCTATTATCCCGGGGAGCTGTTTTTT.